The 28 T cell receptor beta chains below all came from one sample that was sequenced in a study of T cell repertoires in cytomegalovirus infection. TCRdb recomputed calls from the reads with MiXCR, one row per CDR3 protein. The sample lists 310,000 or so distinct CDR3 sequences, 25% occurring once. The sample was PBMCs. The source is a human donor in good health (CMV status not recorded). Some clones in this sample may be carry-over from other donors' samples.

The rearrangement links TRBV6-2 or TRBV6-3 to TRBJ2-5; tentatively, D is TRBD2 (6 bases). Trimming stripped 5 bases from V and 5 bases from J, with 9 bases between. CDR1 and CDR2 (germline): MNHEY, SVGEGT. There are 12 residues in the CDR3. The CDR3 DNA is TGTGCCAGCAGTAAGGCGGGGGAGACCCAGTACTTC. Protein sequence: CASSKAGETQYF.

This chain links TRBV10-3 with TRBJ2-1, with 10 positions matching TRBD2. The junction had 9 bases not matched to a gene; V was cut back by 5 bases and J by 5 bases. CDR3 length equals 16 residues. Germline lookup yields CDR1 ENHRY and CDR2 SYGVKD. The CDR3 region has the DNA TGTGCCATCAGTACAAAACTAGCGGGAAAGAACAATGAGCAGTTCTTC. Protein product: CAISTKLAGKNNEQFF.

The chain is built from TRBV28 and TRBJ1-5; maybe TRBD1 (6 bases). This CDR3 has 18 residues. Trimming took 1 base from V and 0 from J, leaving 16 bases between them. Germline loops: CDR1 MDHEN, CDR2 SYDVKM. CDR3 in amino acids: CASSLSRGAEYSNQPQHF. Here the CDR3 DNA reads TGTGCCAGCAGTTTATCCCGGGGGGCGGAATATAGCAATCAGCCCCAGCATTTT.

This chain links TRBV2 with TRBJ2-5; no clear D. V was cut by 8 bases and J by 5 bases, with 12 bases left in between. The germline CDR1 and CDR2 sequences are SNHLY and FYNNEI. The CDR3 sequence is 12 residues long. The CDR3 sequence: CASRAGTETQYF. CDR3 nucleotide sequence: TGTGCCAGCCGTGCAGGCACCGAGACCCAGTACTTC. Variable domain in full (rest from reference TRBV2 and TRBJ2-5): EPEVTQTPSHQVTQMGQEVILRCVPISNHLYFYWYRQILGQKVEFLVSFYNNEISEKSEIFDDQFSVERPDGSNFTLKIRSTKLEDSAMYFCASRAGTETQYFGPGTRLLVL.

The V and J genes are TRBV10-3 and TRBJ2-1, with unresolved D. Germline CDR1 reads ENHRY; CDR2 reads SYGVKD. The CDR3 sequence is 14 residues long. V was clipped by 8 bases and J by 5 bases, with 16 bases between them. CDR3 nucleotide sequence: TGTGCCATCGTTTCGGGTTCGGCGAACAATGAGCAGTTCTTC. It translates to CAIVSGSANNEQFF.

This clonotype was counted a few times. The CDR3 bases are TGTGCCAGTGTAGCGGGGGTCATGAACACTGAAGCTTTCTTT. Translation gives CASVAGVMNTEAFF. The chain joins TRBV11-2 to TRBJ1-1, with D maybe TRBD1 (5 bases). The CDR3 runs 14 residues. Germline V gene sequence: CDR1 SGHAT, CDR2 FQNNGV. Trimming left V 9 bases short and J 0 bases short, with 14 bases between.

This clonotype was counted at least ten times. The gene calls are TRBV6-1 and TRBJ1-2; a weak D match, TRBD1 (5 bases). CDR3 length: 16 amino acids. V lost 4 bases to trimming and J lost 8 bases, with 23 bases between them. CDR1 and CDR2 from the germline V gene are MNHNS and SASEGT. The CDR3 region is CASSAPQGPSYSGYTF. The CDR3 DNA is TGTGCCAGCAGTGCTCCGCAGGGACCCTCCTATAGCGGCTACACCTTC.

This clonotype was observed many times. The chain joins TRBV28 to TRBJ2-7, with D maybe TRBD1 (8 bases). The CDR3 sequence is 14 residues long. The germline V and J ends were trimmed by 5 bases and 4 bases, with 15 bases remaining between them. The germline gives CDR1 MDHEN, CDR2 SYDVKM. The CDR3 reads CASSRDRGGYEQYF. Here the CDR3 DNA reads TGTGCCAGCAGTCGAGACAGGGGAGGGTACGAGCAGTACTTC.

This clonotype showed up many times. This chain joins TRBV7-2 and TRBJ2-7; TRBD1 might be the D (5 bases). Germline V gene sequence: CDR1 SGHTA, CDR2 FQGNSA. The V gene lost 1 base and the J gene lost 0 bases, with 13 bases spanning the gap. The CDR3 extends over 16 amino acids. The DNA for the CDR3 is TGTGCCAGCAGCTTAGAAGGTTTCGACAGCTCCTACGAGCAGTACTTC. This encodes CASSLEGFDSSYEQYF.

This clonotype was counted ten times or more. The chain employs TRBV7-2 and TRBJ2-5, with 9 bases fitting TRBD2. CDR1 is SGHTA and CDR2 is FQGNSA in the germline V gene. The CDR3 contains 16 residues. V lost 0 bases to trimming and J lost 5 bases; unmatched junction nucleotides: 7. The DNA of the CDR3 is TGTGCCAGCAGCTTAGCTTCCGCGGGAGGGGCGGAGACCCAGTACTTC. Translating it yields CASSLASAGGAETQYF.

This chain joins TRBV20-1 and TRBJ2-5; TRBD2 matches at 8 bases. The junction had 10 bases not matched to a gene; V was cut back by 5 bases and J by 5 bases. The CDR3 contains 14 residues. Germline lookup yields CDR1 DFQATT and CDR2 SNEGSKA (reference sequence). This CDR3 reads CSAGRAGVLETQYF. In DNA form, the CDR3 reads TGCAGTGCTGGAAGAGCGGGAGTCCTGGAGACCCAGTACTTC.

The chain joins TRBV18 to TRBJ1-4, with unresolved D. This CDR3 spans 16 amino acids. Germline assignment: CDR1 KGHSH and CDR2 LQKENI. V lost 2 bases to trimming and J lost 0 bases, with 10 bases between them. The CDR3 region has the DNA TGTGCCAGCTCACCAAATCCGCCTGCAACTAATGAAAAACTGTTTTTT. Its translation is CASSPNPPATNEKLFF.

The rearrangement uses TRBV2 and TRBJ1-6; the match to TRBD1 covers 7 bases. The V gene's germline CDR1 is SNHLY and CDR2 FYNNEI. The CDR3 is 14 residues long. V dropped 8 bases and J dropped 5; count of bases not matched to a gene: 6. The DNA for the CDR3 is TGTGCCAGCCAAACCGGGACAGATAATTCACCCCTCCACTTT. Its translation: CASQTGTDNSPLHF.

The CDR3 loop is CASTSRRRSDTQYF. Written as DNA, the CDR3 is TGTGCCAGCACCTCCCGGAGGCGTTCAGATACGCAGTATTTT. This sequence joins TRBV28 and TRBJ2-3; a possible D gene is TRBD2 (5 bases). Trimming removed 7 bases from V and 4 bases from J, with 15 bases in between. The CDR3 length is 14 residues. Germline loops: CDR1 MDHEN, CDR2 SYDVKM. Full variable domain (rest looked up from reference TRBV28 and TRBJ2-3): DVKVTQSSRYLVKRTGEKVFLECVQDMDHENMFWYRQDPGLGLRLIYFSYDVKMKEKGDIPEGYSVSREKKERFSLILESASTNQTSMYLCASTSRRRSDTQYFGPGTRLTVL.

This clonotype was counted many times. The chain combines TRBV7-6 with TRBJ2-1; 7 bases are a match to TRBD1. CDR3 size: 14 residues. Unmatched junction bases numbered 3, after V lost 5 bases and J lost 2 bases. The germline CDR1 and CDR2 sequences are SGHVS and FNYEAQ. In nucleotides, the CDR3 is TGTGCCAGCAGCCTCGGACAGGCCTACAATGAGCAGTTCTTC. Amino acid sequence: CASSLGQAYNEQFF.

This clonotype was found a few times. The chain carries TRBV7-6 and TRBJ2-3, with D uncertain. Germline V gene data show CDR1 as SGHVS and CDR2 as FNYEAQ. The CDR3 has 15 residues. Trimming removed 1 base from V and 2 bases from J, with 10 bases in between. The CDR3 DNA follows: TGTGCCAGCAGCTTAGTGGAAAGCCCCACAGATACGCAGTATTTT. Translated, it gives CASSLVESPTDTQYF.

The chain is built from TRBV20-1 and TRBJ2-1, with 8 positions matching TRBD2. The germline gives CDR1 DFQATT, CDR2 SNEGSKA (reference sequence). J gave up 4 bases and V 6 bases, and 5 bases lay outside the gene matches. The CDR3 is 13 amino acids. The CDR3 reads CSAPTSEYNEQFF. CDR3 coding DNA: TGCAGTGCCCCGACTAGCGAGTACAATGAGCAGTTCTTC.

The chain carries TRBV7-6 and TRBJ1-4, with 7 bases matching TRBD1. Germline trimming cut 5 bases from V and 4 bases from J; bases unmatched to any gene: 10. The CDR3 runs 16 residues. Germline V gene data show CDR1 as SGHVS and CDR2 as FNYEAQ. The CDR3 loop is CASSKGQVRSNEKLFF. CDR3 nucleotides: TGTGCCAGCAGCAAAGGACAGGTCCGAAGTAATGAAAAACTGTTTTTT.

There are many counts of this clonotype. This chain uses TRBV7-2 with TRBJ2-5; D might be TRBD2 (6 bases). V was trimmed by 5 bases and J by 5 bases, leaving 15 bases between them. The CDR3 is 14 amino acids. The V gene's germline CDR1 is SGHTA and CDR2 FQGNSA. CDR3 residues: CASSIRGSSETQYF. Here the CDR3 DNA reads TGTGCCAGCAGCATCCGGGGGTCTAGTGAGACCCAGTACTTC.

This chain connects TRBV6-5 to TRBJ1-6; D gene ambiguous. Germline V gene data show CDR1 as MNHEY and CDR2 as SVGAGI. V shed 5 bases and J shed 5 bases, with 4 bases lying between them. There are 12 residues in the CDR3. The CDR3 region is CASSPNNSPLHF. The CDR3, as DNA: TGTGCCAGCAGTCCAAATAATTCACCCCTCCACTTT.

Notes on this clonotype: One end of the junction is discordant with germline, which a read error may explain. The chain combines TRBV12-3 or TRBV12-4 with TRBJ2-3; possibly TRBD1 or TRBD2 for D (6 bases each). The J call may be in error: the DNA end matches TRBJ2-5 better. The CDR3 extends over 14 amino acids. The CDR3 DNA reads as TGTGCCAGCAGCTTAGGAGGGGGAGGAGGGACCCAGTACTTC. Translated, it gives CASSLGGGGGTQYF.

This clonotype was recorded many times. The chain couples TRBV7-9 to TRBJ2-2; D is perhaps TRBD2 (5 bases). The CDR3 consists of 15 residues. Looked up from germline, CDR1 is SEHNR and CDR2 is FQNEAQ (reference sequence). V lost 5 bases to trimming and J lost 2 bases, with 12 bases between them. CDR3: CASSRGSSNTGELFF. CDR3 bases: TGTGCCAGCAGCCGTGGGAGTTCAAACACCGGGGAGCTGTTTTTT.

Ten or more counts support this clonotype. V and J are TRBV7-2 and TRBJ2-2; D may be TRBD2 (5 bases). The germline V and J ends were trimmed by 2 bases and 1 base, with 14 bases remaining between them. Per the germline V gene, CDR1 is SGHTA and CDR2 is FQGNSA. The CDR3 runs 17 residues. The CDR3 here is CASSLTFRGRNTGELFF. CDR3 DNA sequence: TGTGCCAGCAGCTTAACTTTCCGGGGTCGGAACACCGGGGAGCTGTTTTTT.

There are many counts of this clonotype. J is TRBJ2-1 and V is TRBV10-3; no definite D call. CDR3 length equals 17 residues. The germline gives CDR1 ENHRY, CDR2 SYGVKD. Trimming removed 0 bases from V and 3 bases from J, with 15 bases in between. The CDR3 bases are TGTGCCATCAGTGAGTCGATGGCGGCGGACGACTACAATGAGCAGTTCTTC. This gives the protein CAISESMAADDYNEQFF.

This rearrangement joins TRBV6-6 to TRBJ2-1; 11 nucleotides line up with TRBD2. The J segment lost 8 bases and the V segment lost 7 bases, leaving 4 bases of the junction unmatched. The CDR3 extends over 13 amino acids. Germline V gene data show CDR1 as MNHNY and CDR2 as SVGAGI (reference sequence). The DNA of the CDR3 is TGTGCCAGCAAGTCTAGCGGGAGGTATGAGCAGTTCTTC. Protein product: CASKSSGRYEQFF.

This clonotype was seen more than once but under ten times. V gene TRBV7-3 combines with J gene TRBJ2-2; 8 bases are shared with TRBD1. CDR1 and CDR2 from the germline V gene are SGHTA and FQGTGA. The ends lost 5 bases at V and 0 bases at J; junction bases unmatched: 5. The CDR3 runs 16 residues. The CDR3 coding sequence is TGTGCCAGCAGCCCCCAGGGGGCCGCGAACACCGGGGAGCTGTTTTTT. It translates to CASSPQGAANTGELFF.

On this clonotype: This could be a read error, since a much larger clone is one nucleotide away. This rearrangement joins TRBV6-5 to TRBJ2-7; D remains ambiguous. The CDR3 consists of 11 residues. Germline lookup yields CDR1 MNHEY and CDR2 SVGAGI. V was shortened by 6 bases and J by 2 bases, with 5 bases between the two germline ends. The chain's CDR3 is CASRRTYEQYF. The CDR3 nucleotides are TGTGCCAGCAGACGTACCTACGAGCAGTACTTC.

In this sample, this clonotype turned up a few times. CDR3 region: CSASLGNDNSPLHF. DNA for the CDR3: TGCAGTGCTAGTCTCGGGAACGATAATTCACCCCTCCACTTT. The chain carries TRBV20-1 and TRBJ1-6, with D uncertain. The CDR3 contains 14 residues. Germline V lookup: CDR1 DFQATT, CDR2 SNEGSKA (reference sequence). V was clipped by 3 bases and J by 5 bases, with 11 bases between them.